The present T cell receptor (beta chain) was sequenced within a study of vaccination and CD4 T cells after COVID-19. Turning to the study itself: Convalescent study patients returned SARS-CoV-2 positive nasal swab PCR results, with several mild cases and one severe. Cultures that served as controls received a CEFX pool, an HIV-1 Nef pool, or no peptide. Two of the convalescents were Hispanic, and the group consisted of six males and four females.

The treatment: 10-day PBMC culture with coronavirus spike peptide pools or control peptides (ViraFEST assay). The Oncomine TCR Beta short-read assay was applied to DNA of cultured CD4+ T cells. TCRdb itself ran the PCR reads through MiXCR, one entry per CDR3 protein. The table includes some 15,000 distinct CDR3 sequences, around a third detected once. The CDR3 has 16 amino acids. With V trimmed by 1 base and J by 4 bases, 5 bases remained unmatched. CDR1 is LGHNA, CDR2 YSLEER, per germline. This clonotype was detected a few times. Its antigen is as yet unknown. Sequencing was performed on cultured CD4+ T cells from blood. The sequence was obtained from a human donor with COVID-19. This chain joins TRBV4-3 and TRBJ1-1; 11 nucleotides align to TRBD1. The CDR3 loop is CASSQGTGGVGTEAFF. The CDR3 DNA is TGCGCCAGCAGCCAAGGGACAGGGGGCGTGGGCACTGAAGCTTTCTTT.